A single sample is the source of the 9 T cell receptor beta chains below, sequenced in a study of blood T cell repertoires in COVID-19. Clones were sequenced by immunoSEQ multiplex PCR, and TCRdb holds only the in-frame ones, with some missing. The sample gives about 180,000 clones, approximately 80% of which show up once; roughly 6.3% is in the top ten. Sequencing was performed on peripheral blood. Receptors originate from a human donor in a cohort sampled during active COVID-19.

V gene TRBV19 combines with J gene TRBJ2-1, with D unresolved. The V gene lost 7 bases and the J gene lost 8 bases, with 21 bases spanning the gap. The CDR3 length is 15 residues. The germline gives CDR1 LNHDA, CDR2 SQIVND (reference sequence). The CDR3 spells CASTAGSNPRHEQFF. CDR3 coding DNA: TGTGCCAGTACCGCAGGTTCGAACCCCAGACATGAGCAGTTCTTC.

V and J are TRBV4-1 and TRBJ1-6, with D tentatively TRBD1 (6 bases). Germline lookup yields CDR1 MGHRA and CDR2 YSYEKL. V lost 0 bases, J lost 9 bases, and 15 bases lay in between. The CDR3 is 16 residues long. Here the CDR3 DNA reads TGCGCCAGCAGCCAAGAGGGTGACAGGACCCTTTCACCCCTCCACTTT. It codes for CASSQEGDRTLSPLHF.

This clone showed up just once. The V gene is TRBV7-3, the J gene TRBJ2-1, with D hard to call. V lost 3 bases and J lost 0, with 9 bases in between. This CDR3 is 15 amino acids long. From germline, CDR1 is SGHTA and CDR2 FQGTGA. CDR3 coding DNA: TGTGCCAGCAGCTTGGTAGCACACTCCTACAATGAGCAGTTCTTC. Its protein is CASSLVAHSYNEQFF.

This rearrangement joins TRBV25-1 to TRBJ2-5, with TRBD1 matching 11 bases. V lost 8 bases to trimming and J lost 1 base; unmatched junction nucleotides: 6. This CDR3 is built from 15 residues. Germline V CDR1 and CDR2: MGHDK, SYGVNS. In DNA form, the CDR3 reads TGTGCCAGCGCCTCCGGGACAGGGGGCCAAGAGACCCAGTACTTC. This codes for CASASGTGGQETQYF. Supplemented by reference TRBV25-1 and TRBJ2-5, the full variable domain reads EADIYQTPRYLVIGTGKKITLECSQTMGHDKMYWYQQDPGMELHLIHYSYGVNSTEKGDLSSESTVSRIRTEHFPLTLESARPSHTSQYLCASASGTGGQETQYFGPGTRLLVL.

The chain recombines TRBV2 with TRBJ2-3; 10 bases line up with TRBD2. This CDR3 comprises 16 residues. The germline CDR1 and CDR2 sequences are SNHLY and FYNNEI. V was clipped by 2 bases and J by 1 base; unmatched bases: 3. Written as DNA, the CDR3 is TGTGCCAGCAGTGAACTGCTAGCGGGGGGCACAGATACGCAGTATTTT. Protein sequence: CASSELLAGGTDTQYF.

The J gene is TRBJ1-1, the V gene TRBV6-5, with D possibly TRBD1 on 6 matching bases. CDR1 MNHEY and CDR2 SVGAGI come from the germline V gene. The ends were cut back, 6 bases at V and 1 base at J, with 15 bases in the middle. The CDR3 consists of 15 residues. The CDR3 sequence is CASRILRGANTEAFF. The CDR3 DNA sequence: TGTGCCAGCAGGATTTTGCGGGGGGCGAACACTGAAGCTTTCTTT.

This sequence joins TRBV27 and TRBJ1-2; 7 nucleotides line up with TRBD1. CDR1 and CDR2 (germline): MNHEY, SMNVEV (reference sequence). Trimming cost V 2 bases and J 6 bases; bases outside gene matches: 15. The length of the CDR3 is 17 residues. The CDR3 is CASSLAPGTAYRDGYTF. As DNA, the CDR3 is TGTGCCAGCAGTTTAGCGCCAGGGACAGCCTACCGGGATGGCTACACCTTC.

The rearrangement uses TRBV19 and TRBJ1-4, with D perhaps TRBD1 (6 bases). The V gene lost 5 bases and the J gene lost 3 bases, with 16 bases spanning the gap. The germline V gene encodes CDR1 LNHDA and CDR2 SQIVND (reference sequence). The CDR3 loop spans 16 amino acids. CDR3 loop: CASSSIDRTSNEKLFF. The CDR3 DNA sequence: TGTGCCAGTAGTTCAATTGACAGGACCTCTAATGAAAAACTGTTTTTT.

The V and J genes are TRBV9 and TRBJ2-3; D uncertain. Trimming stripped 4 bases from V and 5 bases from J, with 11 bases between. The CDR3 has 13 residues. Germline assignment: CDR1 SGDLS and CDR2 YYNGEE. The DNA of the CDR3 is TGTGCCAGCAGCTCCGGAGTCGGAGATACGCAGTATTTT. Its translation: CASSSGVGDTQYF.